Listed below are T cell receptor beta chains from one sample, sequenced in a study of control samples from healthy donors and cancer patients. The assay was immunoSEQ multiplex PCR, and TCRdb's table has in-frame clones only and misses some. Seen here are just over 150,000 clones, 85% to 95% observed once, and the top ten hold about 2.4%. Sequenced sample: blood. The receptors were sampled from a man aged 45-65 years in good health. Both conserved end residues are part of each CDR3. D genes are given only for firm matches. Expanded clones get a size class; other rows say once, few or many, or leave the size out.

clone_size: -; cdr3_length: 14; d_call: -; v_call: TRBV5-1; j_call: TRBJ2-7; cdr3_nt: TGCGCCAGCACCGGACCCGAGTTCTCCTACGAGCAGTACTTC; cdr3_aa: CASTGPEFSYEQYF
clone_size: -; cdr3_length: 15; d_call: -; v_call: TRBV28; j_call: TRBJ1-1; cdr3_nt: TGTGCCAGCAGTTCTCCTTCGACCCCGTTCACTGAAGCTTTCTTT; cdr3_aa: CASSSPSTPFTEAFF
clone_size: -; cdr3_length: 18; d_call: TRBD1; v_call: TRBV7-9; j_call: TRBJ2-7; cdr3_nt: TGTGCCAGCAGCCCCCGTTTGAGGGGGCCCCGAAGCTCCTACGAGCAGTACTTC; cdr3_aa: CASSPRLRGPRSSYEQYF
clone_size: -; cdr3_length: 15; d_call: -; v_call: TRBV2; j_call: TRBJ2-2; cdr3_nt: TGTGCCAGCAGACTCTGGGCGCCGAACACCGGGGAGCTGTTTTTT; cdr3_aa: CASRLWAPNTGELFF
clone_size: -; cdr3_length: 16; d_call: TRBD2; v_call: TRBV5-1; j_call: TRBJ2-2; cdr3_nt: TGCGCCAGCAGCTTGGGGACTAGCTCCCGCACCGGGGAGCTGTTTTTT; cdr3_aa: CASSLGTSSRTGELFF
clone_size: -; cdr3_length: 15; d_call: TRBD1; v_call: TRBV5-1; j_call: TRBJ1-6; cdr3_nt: TGCGCCAGCAGGAGAGCCGGGACAGGGTCTTCACCCCTCCACTTT; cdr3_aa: CASRRAGTGSSPLHF
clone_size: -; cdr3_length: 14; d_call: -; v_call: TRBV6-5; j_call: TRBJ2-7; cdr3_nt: TGTGCCAGCAGTTACTCTAGGGACTCCTACGAGCAGTACTTC; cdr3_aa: CASSYSRDSYEQYF
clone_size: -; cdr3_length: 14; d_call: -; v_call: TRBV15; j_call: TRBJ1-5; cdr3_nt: TGTGCCACCAGCAGAGGCACTAGCAATCAGCCCCAGCATTTT; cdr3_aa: CATSRGTSNQPQHF
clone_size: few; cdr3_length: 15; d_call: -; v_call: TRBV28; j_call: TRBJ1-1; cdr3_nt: TGTGCCAGCAGTTTGGGCGACAGGCCGAACACTGAAGCTTTCTTT; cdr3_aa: CASSLGDRPNTEAFF
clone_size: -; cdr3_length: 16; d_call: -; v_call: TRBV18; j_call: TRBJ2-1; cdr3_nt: TGTGCCAGCTCACCACGCGTAACGGGCCAAGGGGATGAGCAGTTCTTC; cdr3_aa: CASSPRVTGQGDEQFF
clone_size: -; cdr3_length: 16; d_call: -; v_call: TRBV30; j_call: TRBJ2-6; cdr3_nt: TGTGCCTGGAGCGGTTCGAGGGCCCCTGGGGCCAACGTCCTGACTTTC; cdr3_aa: CAWSGSRAPGANVLTF
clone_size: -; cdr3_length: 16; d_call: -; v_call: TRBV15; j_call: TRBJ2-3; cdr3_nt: TGTGCCACCAGCAGGACAGGTGCCACTAGCACAGATACGCAGTATTTT; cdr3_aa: CATSRTGATSTDTQYF
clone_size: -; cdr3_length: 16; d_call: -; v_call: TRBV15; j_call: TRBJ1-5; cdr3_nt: TGTGCCACCAGCAGAGATTTGACTGTAGCTAATCAGCCCCAGCATTTT; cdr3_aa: CATSRDLTVANQPQHF
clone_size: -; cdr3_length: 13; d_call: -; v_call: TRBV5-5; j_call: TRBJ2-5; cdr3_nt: TGTGCCAGCAGCCGGACCTTGTTGGAGACCCAGTACTTC; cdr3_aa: CASSRTLLETQYF
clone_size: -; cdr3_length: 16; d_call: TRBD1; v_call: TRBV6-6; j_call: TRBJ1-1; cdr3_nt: TGTGCCAGCAGGCACGGACAGGGCTTCATGAACACTGAAGCTTTCTTT; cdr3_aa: CASRHGQGFMNTEAFF
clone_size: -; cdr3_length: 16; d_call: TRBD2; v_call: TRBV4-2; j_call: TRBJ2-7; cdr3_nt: TGTGCCAGCAGCGCTCAGACTAGCGGGAGTGGCTACGAGCAGTACTTC; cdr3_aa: CASSAQTSGSGYEQYF
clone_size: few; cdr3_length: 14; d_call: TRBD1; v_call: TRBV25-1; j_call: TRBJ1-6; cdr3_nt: TGTGCCAGCAGTGGAGGGACAGATAATTCACCCCTCCACTTT; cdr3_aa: CASSGGTDNSPLHF
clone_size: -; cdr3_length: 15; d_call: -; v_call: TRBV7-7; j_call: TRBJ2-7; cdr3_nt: TGTGCTAGCAGCATGGGCCCCGGTCCCACCTACGAGCAGTACTTC; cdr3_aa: CASSMGPGPTYEQYF
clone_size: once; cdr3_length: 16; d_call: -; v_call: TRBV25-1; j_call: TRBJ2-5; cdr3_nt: TGTGCCAGCAGGACCGTGACAGGAGGGGGGCAAGAGACCCAGTACTTC; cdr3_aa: CASRTVTGGGQETQYF
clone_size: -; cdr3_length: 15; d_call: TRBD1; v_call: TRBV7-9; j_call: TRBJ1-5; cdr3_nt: TGTGCCAGCAGCTTCGGGACAGGGGTCAATCAGCCCCAGCATTTT; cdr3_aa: CASSFGTGVNQPQHF
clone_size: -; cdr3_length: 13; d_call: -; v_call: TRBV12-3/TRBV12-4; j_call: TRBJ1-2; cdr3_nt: TGTGCCAGCAGTCAAGGGACATCCCCCGGCTACACCTTC; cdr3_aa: CASSQGTSPGYTF
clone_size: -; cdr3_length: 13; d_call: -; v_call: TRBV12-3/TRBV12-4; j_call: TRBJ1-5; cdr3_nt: TGTGCCAGCAGTTTCGCAGGTAATCAGCCCCAGCATTTT; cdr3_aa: CASSFAGNQPQHF
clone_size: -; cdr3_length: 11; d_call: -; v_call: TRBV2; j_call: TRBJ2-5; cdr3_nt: TGTGCCGTAGGGGTTTCGGAGACCCAGTACTTC; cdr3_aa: CAVGVSETQYF
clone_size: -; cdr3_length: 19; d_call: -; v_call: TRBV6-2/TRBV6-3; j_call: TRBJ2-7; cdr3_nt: TGTGCCAGCAGTTACCTGGACTGGCGGGCCCCTAGAAGCTCCTACGAGCAGTACTTC; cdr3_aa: CASSYLDWRAPRSSYEQYF